The clone carrying this T cell receptor beta chain was seen at least ten times. Its antigen is as yet unknown. Library construction involved attaching unique molecular identifiers to individual cDNA molecules, which allowed quantitative, reproducible TCR counting. Via MiXCR, TCRdb re-called the RACE reads, giving one row per CDR3 protein. The repertoire holds approximately 370,000 distinct CDR3 sequences, with around 5.5% as singletons. Trimming took 4 bases from V and 9 from J; bases not matched to a gene: 15. Germline CDR1 and CDR2: SGHKS and YYEKEE (reference sequence). CDR3 length: 16 residues. Time point: pre-sensitization, week 0. Described treatment: therapeutic diphenylcyclopropenone sensitization with weekly scalp DPC. The source of the sample is a study of human T cells and chemical hapten exposure. Looking at the study overall: Patch tests delivered 0.01% DPC to the upper back and were evaluated at 6 days. Whole-study findings and limits: With patch test score, the counts of PT1 expanded TCRs showed a positive correlation.

V gene TRBV5-5 combines with J gene TRBJ2-3; 9 nucleotides line up with TRBD2. This sequence originates from a woman aged 18-29 years with alopecia areata. Some clones in this sample may be carry-over from other donors' samples. Specimen: whole blood, collected in connection with sensitization to the hapten diphenylcyclopropenone (DPC). CDR3 DNA: TGTGCCAGCAGCCGGAACAGCGGGGGGCCATTTGGGACGCAGTATTTT. This encodes CASSRNSGGPFGTQYF.